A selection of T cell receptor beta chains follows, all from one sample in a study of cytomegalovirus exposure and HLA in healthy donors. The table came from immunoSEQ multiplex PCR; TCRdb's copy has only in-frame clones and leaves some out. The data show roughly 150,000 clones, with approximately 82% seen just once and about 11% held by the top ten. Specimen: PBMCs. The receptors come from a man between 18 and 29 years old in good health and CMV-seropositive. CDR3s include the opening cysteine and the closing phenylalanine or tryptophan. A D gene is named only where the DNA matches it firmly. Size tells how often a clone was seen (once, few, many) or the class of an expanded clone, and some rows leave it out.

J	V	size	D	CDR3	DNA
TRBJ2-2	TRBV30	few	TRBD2	CAWSGRGLDVSGELFF	TGTGCCTGGAGTGGGAGGGGACTAGACGTGTCCGGGGAGCTGTTTTTT
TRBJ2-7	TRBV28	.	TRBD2	CACSFALAGGDYEQYF	TGTGCCTGCAGTTTTGCCCTAGCGGGAGGGGACTACGAGCAGTACTTC
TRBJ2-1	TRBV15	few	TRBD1	CATSSRRQGVGEQFF	TGTGCCACCAGCAGCCGAAGACAGGGGGTGGGTGAGCAGTTCTTC
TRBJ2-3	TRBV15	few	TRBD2	CATSEAGTDTQYF	TGTGCCACCAGCGAAGCGGGAACGGATACGCAGTATTTT
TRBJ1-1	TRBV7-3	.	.	CASSQSPLVEAFF	TGTGCCAGCAGTCAAAGTCCACTCGTTGAAGCTTTCTTT
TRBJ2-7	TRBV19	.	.	CASSFSPGQYEQYF	TGTGCCAGTAGTTTTTCTCCGGGACAATACGAGCAGTACTTC
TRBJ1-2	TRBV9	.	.	CASSVSPGERVDYGYTF	TGTGCCAGCAGCGTAAGCCCCGGGGAGAGGGTTGACTATGGCTACACCTTC
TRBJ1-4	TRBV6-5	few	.	CASSYYQGGKLFF	TGTGCCAGCAGTTATTATCAGGGTGGAAAACTGTTTTTT
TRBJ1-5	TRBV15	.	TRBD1	CATSRDPPGGNQPQHF	TGTGCCACCAGCAGAGATCCCCCAGGGGGAAATCAGCCCCAGCATTTT
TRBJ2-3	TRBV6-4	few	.	CASSARGGGSDTQYF	TGTGCCAGCAGTGCCCGTGGGGGAGGATCGGATACGCAGTATTTT
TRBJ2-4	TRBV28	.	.	CASSFRREFLAKNIQYF	TGTGCCAGCAGTTTTAGGCGGGAATTCTTAGCCAAAAACATTCAGTACTTC
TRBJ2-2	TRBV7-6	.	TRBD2	CASSLREGQLFF	TGTGCCAGCAGCCTGAGGGAGGGGCAGCTGTTTTTT
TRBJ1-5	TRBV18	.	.	CASSPQGLQSNQPQHF	TGTGCCAGCTCACCACAGGGACTTCAGAGCAATCAGCCCCAGCATTTT